This T cell receptor beta chain was captured in a study of T cell changes during pregnancy in multiple sclerosis. Measured with immunoSEQ multiplex PCR; TCRdb has only the in-frame clones, and not every one. The sample yields roughly 88,000 clones, about 92% seen once. Germline V CDR1 and CDR2: LGHNA, YSLEER. Trimming removed 1 base from V and 6 bases from J, with 18 bases in between. This CDR3 comprises 16 residues. The source material was peripheral blood, sampled in the first trimester of pregnancy. This sequence was found in a female donor with multiple sclerosis, enrolled in a pregnancy study. The genes are TRBV4-3 and TRBJ1-2; tentatively, D is TRBD1 (5 bases). CDR3 region: CASSQGSTRTRDGYTF. The CDR3 bases are TGCGCCAGCAGCCAAGGGAGTACGAGGACCAGGGATGGCTACACCTTC.